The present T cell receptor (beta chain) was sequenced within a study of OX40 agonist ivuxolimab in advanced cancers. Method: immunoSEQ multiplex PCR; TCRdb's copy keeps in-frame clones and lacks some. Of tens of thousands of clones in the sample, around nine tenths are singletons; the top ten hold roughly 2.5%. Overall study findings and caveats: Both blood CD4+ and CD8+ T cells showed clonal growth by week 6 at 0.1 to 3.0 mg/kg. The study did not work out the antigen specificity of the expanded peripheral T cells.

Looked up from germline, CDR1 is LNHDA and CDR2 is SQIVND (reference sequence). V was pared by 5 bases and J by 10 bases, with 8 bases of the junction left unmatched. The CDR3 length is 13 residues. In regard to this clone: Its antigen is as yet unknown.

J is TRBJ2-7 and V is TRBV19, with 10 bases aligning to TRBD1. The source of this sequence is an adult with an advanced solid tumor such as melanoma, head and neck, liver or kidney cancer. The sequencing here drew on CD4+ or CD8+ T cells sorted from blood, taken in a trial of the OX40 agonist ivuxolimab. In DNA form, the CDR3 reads TGTGCCAGTAGTCCGATGGACAGGGGGTTTCAGTACTTC. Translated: CASSPMDRGFQYF.